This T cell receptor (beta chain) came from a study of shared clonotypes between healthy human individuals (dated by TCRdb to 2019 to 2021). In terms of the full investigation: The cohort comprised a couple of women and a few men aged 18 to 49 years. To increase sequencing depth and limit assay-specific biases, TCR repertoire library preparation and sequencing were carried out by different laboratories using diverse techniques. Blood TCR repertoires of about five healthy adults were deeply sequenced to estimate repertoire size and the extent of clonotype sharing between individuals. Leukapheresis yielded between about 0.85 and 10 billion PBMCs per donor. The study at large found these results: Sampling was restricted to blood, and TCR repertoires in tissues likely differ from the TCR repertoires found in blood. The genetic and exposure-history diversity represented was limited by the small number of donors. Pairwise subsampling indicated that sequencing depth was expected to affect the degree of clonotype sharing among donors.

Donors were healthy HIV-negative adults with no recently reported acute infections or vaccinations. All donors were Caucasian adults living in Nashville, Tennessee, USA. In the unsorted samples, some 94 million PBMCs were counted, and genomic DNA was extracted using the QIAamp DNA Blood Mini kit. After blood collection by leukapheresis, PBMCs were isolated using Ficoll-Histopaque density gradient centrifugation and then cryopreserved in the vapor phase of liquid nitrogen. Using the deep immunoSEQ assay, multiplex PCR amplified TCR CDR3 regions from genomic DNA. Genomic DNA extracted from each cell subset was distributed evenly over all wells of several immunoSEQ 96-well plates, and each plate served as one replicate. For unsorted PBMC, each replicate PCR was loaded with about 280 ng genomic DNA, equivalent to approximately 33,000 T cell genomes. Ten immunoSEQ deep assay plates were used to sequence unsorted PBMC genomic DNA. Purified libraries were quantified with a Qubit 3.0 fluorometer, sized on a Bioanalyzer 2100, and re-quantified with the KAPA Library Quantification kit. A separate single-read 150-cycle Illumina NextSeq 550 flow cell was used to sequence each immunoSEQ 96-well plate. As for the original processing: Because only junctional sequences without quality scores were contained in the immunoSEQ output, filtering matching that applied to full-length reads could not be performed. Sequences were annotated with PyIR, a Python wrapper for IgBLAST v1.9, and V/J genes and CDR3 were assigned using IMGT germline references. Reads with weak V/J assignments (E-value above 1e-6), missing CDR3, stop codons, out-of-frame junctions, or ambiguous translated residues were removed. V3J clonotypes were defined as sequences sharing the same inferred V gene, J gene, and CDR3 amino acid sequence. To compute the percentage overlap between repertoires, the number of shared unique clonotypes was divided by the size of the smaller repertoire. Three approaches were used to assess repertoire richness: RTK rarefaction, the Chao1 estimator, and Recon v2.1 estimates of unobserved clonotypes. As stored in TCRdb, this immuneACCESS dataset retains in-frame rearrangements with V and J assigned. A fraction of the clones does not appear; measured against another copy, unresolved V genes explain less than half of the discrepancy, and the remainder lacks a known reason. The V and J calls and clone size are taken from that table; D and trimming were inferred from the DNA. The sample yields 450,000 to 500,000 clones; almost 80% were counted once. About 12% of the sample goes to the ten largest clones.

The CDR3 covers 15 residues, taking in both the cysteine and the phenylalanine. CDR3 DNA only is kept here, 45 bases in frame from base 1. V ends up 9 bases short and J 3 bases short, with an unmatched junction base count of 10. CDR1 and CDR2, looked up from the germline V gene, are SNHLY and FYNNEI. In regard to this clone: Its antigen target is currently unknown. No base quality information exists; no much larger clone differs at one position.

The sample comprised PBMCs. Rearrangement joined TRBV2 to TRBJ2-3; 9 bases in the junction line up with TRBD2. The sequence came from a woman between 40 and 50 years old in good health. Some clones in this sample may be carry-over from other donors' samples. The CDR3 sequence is CASTGGTSGTDTQYF. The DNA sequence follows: TGTGCCAGTACGGGCGGTACTAGCGGGACAGATACGCAGTATTTT.